These 30 T cell receptor beta chains share one sample of origin, sequenced in a study of CD8+ T cells in alopecia areata. The authors extracted RNA and reverse transcribed it into cDNA as the sequencing template. Assay: immunoSEQ multiplex PCR; the TCRdb copy retains only in-frame clones and omits some. The repertoire holds under 200,000 clones, with 55% to 75% as singletons. The treatment denotes: oral pan-JAK inhibitor, 5-10 mg twice daily. Specimen: CD4+ T cells sorted from blood, collected at week 4, from a patient treated with tofacitinib. These receptors all come from a human donor with alopecia areata.

The CDR3 here is CASSPLREWGREGYNEQFF. CDR3 sequence (DNA): TGTGCCAGCTCACCGCTCCGAGAATGGGGACGGGAGGGATACAATGAGCAGTTCTTC. J is TRBJ2-1 and V is TRBV18, with 8 nucleotides matching TRBD2. CDR3 size: 19 residues. CDR1 KGHSH and CDR2 LQKENI come from the germline V gene. V lost 3 bases and J lost 4; bases outside the gene matches: 17.

This clone was detected only once. The J gene is TRBJ1-1, the V gene TRBV20-1, with 7 bases lining up with TRBD1. Germline lookup yields CDR1 DFQATT and CDR2 SNEGSKA (reference sequence). Trimming cost V 6 bases and J 7 bases; bases outside gene matches: 2. The CDR3 extends over 10 amino acids. The CDR3 region has the DNA TGCAGTGCGGGACAGCTTGAAGCTTTCTTT. Translated, it gives CSAGQLEAFF.

V usage is TRBV6-5 and J usage is TRBJ1-1; D remains ambiguous. The CDR3 contains 11 residues. V gave up 2 bases and J gave up 9 bases, with 7 bases separating them. Germline values: CDR1 MNHEY, CDR2 SVGAGI. CDR3 protein: CASSYGRQAFF. The CDR3 region has the DNA TGTGCCAGCAGTTACGGCAGACAAGCTTTCTTT.

The J gene is TRBJ1-6, the V gene TRBV2; the D gene is possibly TRBD1 (6 bases). CDR1 is SNHLY, CDR2 FYNNEI, per germline. The V end was cut by 8 bases, the J end by 8 bases, with 13 bases between. This CDR3 has 13 amino acids. The CDR3 DNA is TGTGCCAGCGAACTACAGGGTGATTCACCCCTCCACTTT. Translated, it gives CASELQGDSPLHF.

This clone appeared a few times. This sequence joins TRBV4-2 and TRBJ2-5; 7 bases align to TRBD2. The length of the CDR3 is 15 residues. V lost 1 base and J lost 5; bases outside the gene matches: 7. CDR1 is LGHNA and CDR2 is YNFKEQ in the germline V gene. The CDR3 DNA is TGTGCCAGCAGCCAAGGAGAGCGGGGTCGGGAGACCCAGTACTTC. Protein sequence: CASSQGERGRETQYF.

The chain joins TRBV29-1 to TRBJ1-2; 7 bases agree with TRBD1. This CDR3 region has 13 residues. CDR1 and CDR2 (germline): SQVTM, ANQGSEA. J was trimmed by 2 bases and V by 1 base; bases with no gene match: 1. The CDR3: CSVEARGNYGYTF. The CDR3 coding sequence is TGCAGCGTTGAAGCCAGGGGGAACTATGGCTACACCTTC.

J is TRBJ2-2 and V is TRBV29-1; TRBD2 might be the D (6 bases). The CDR3 runs 13 residues. V was pared by 4 bases and J by 5 bases, with 11 bases between. Germline V gene sequence: CDR1 SQVTM, CDR2 ANQGSEA. CDR3 loop: CSVARGRTGELFF. The CDR3 DNA is TGCAGCGTTGCCCGGGGGAGAACCGGGGAGCTGTTTTTT.

The chain carries TRBV19 and TRBJ2-5; maybe TRBD1 (6 bases). The CDR3 extends over 13 amino acids. The germline V gene has CDR1 LNHDA and CDR2 SQIVND (reference sequence). V was shortened by 6 bases and J by 4 bases, with 12 bases between the two germline ends. CDR3 bases: TGTGCCAGTAGGAGGGGGAATGGAGAGACCCAGTACTTC. Its translation: CASRRGNGETQYF. Supplemented by reference TRBV19 and TRBJ2-5, the full variable domain reads DGGITQSPKYLFRKEGQNVTLSCEQNLNHDAMYWYRQDPGQGLRLIYYSQIVNDFQKGDIAEGYSVSREKKESFPLTVTSAQKNPTAFYLCASRRGNGETQYFGPGTRLLVL.

In this sample, this clone turned up a few times. The chain combines TRBV5-1 with TRBJ2-2, with D maybe TRBD1 (6 bases). The germline V gene encodes CDR1 SGHRS and CDR2 YFSETQ. The CDR3 has 15 amino acids. With 4 bases removed from V and 0 bases from J, the gap between germline ends came to 10 bases. CDR3 coding DNA: TGCGCCAGCAGCGCGGACAGACCGAACACCGGGGAGCTGTTTTTT. It specifies CASSADRPNTGELFF.

The chain uses TRBV23-1 and TRBJ1-2; perhaps TRBD1 as D (5 bases). TRBV23-1 is annotated as an ORF whose role is uncertain. This CDR3 comprises 12 residues. Trimming removed 4 bases at V and 9 bases at J, with 12 bases between. The CDR3 here is CASSRQTGCYTF. The CDR3 DNA sequence: TGCGCCAGCAGTCGACAGACCGGGTGCTACACCTTC.

The chain joins TRBV5-6 to TRBJ2-3; D tentatively reads TRBD1 or TRBD2 (6 bases each). This CDR3 is built from 16 residues. Per the germline V gene, CDR1 is SGHDT and CDR2 is YYEEEE. V lost 0 bases to trimming and J lost 6 bases, with 17 bases between them. CDR3 region: CASSLGGARGPDTQYF. The CDR3 nucleotides read TGTGCCAGCAGCTTGGGGGGGGCGCGAGGCCCGGATACGCAGTATTTT.

The V gene is TRBV29-1, the J gene TRBJ1-5, with D possibly matching TRBD1 (6 bases). The CDR3 spans 13 residues. Germline assignment: CDR1 SQVTM and CDR2 ANQGSEA. V was clipped by 5 bases and J by 2 bases, with 10 bases between them. The CDR3 here is CSVQGGGNQPQHF. In DNA form, the CDR3 reads TGCAGCGTTCAAGGGGGGGGCAATCAGCCCCAGCATTTT.

The chain links TRBV30 to TRBJ2-3, with D possibly being TRBD2 (6 bases). The V gene lost 3 bases and the J gene lost 0 bases, with 13 bases spanning the gap. This CDR3 is 15 amino acids long. Per the germline V gene, CDR1 is GTSNPN and CDR2 is SVGIG (reference sequence). CDR3 bases: TGTGCCTGGAGAGGTTTAGCGGCTAGCACAGATACGCAGTATTTT. Protein: CAWRGLAASTDTQYF.

The chain employs TRBV5-1 and TRBJ1-1, with 7 nucleotides matching TRBD1. The CDR3 loop spans 15 amino acids. Germline trimming cut 4 bases from V and 5 bases from J; bases unmatched to any gene: 11. Germline lookup yields CDR1 SGHRS and CDR2 YFSETQ. CDR3 sequence (DNA): TGCGCCAGCAGCCCGGCGGAGGGGGCAAGGACTGAAGCTTTCTTT. Amino acids: CASSPAEGARTEAFF.

This clone was detected once. J is TRBJ1-6 and V is TRBV28; D not certain. This CDR3 is built from 15 residues. The V gene's germline CDR1 is MDHEN and CDR2 SYDVKM. Trimming stripped 5 bases from V and 7 bases from J, with 15 bases between. The CDR3 bases are TGTGCCAGCAGTCCTACGGCCCCACGGAATTCACCCCTCCACTTT. This translates into CASSPTAPRNSPLHF.

This clone came up a few times. The J gene is TRBJ1-6, the V gene TRBV11-2; D not certain. The CDR3 loop spans 12 amino acids. V gave up 3 bases and J gave up 10 bases, with 7 bases separating them. Per the germline V gene, CDR1 is SGHAT and CDR2 is FQNNGV. CDR3 sequence reads: CASSFGGSPLHF. CDR3 in DNA: TGTGCCAGCAGCTTTGGAGGGTCACCCCTCCACTTT.

There are a few counts of this clone. In the same sample, other DNA sequences code for this CDR3. The gene calls are TRBV5-1 and TRBJ2-7; D possibly corresponds to TRBD1 (5 bases). CDR1 is SGHRS, CDR2 YFSETQ, per germline. There are 14 residues in the CDR3. Trimming left V 0 bases short and J 0 bases short, with 7 bases between. In DNA, the CDR3 is TGCGCCAGCAGCTTGGAAGGACACTCCTACGAGCAGTACTTC. Its protein is CASSLEGHSYEQYF.

The V gene is TRBV6-5, the J gene TRBJ2-1, with D possibly being TRBD1 or TRBD2 (5 bases each). The CDR3 consists of 15 residues. With 2 bases removed from V and 2 bases from J, the gap between germline ends came to 10 bases. Per germline, CDR1 MNHEY and CDR2 SVGAGI. The CDR3 spells CASSYEGPPYNEQFF. The CDR3 region has the DNA TGTGCCAGCAGTTACGAGGGGCCACCCTACAATGAGCAGTTCTTC.

The genes are TRBV29-1 and TRBJ1-4; 9 nucleotides align to TRBD1. With V trimmed by 1 base and J by 5 bases, 5 bases remained unmatched. This CDR3 has 15 residues. The germline CDR1 and CDR2 sequences are SQVTM and ANQGSEA. CDR3 in amino acids: CSVEASGTGNEKLFF. DNA of the CDR3: TGCAGCGTTGAAGCCTCCGGGACAGGGAATGAAAAACTGTTTTTT.

The CDR3 sequence is CASTLLTGNTGELFF. The CDR3 DNA sequence: TGTGCCAGCACCCTACTGACAGGAAACACCGGGGAGCTGTTTTTT. The V call is TRBV6-5, the J call TRBJ2-2, with D perhaps TRBD1 (6 bases). There are 15 residues in the CDR3. The germline gives CDR1 MNHEY, CDR2 SVGAGI. V was cut by 7 bases and J by 2 bases, with 14 bases left in between.

The CDR3, as DNA: TGTGCCAGCAGCAGTGGGCGCCCCGAGACCCAGTACTTC. Its protein product is CASSSGRPETQYF. V is TRBV13 and J is TRBJ2-5; D call uncertain. V lost 5 bases and J 5 bases, leaving 12 bases between the germline ends. Germline CDR1 and CDR2: PRHDT and FYEKMQ (reference sequence). The CDR3 consists of 13 residues.

This clone was seen just once. This chain uses TRBV30 with TRBJ2-2, with D perhaps given as TRBD1 or TRBD2 (5 bases each). In germline, CDR1 is GTSNPN, CDR2 SVGIG (reference sequence). Between the trimmed V and J ends, which lost 2 bases and 0 bases, there was a span of 16 bases. The CDR3 is 17 residues long. CDR3 residues: CAWSPRGLPSNTGELFF. In DNA form, the CDR3 reads TGTGCCTGGAGTCCCCGGGGCTTACCCTCGAACACCGGGGAGCTGTTTTTT.

The chain combines TRBV6-5 with TRBJ1-1; D gene uncertain. The V and J ends lost 7 bases and 5 bases respectively, with 11 bases between them. This CDR3 contains 12 residues. Germline CDR1 and CDR2: MNHEY and SVGAGI. Here the CDR3 DNA reads TGTGCCAGCACTAACCCCCCTACTGAAGCTTTCTTT. This encodes CASTNPPTEAFF.

The chain has TRBV2 and TRBJ1-2; no firm D call. This CDR3 region has 13 residues. Trimming removed 3 bases from V and 4 bases from J, with 9 bases in between. CDR1 SNHLY and CDR2 FYNNEI come from the germline V gene. The CDR3 DNA reads as TGTGCCAGCAGTGATATGAGTTCCTATGGCTACACCTTC. It yields the protein CASSDMSSYGYTF. The full variable domain, rest sourced from reference TRBV2 and TRBJ1-2, is EPEVTQTPSHQVTQMGQEVILRCVPISNHLYFYWYRQILGQKVEFLVSFYNNEISEKSEIFDDQFSVERPDGSNFTLKIRSTKLEDSAMYFCASSDMSSYGYTFGSGTRLTVV.

This clone was recorded many times. CDR3 sequence: CASSPTGNQPQHF. CDR3 nucleotides: TGTGCCAGCAGCCCAACGGGCAATCAGCCCCAGCATTTT. V usage is TRBV7-2 and J usage is TRBJ1-5; D not resolved. Germline CDR1 is SGHTA and CDR2 is FQGNSA. CDR3 length equals 13 residues. V lost 5 bases and J 2 bases, leaving 7 bases between the germline ends.

The V call is TRBV7-2, the J call TRBJ2-5, with a possible D match to TRBD1 (5 bases). V lost 2 bases, J lost 9 bases, and 13 bases lay in between. Germline CDR1 reads SGHTA; CDR2 reads FQGNSA. The CDR3 is 13 amino acids. The CDR3 coding sequence is TGTGCCAGCAGCTTACGGTTAGGGGAAGCCCAGTACTTC. Protein sequence: CASSLRLGEAQYF.

This clone appeared a few times. The J gene is TRBJ2-7, the V gene TRBV20-1, with D perhaps matching TRBD1 (6 bases). The CDR3 is made up of 11 amino acids. Per germline, CDR1 DFQATT and CDR2 SNEGSKA (reference sequence). Trimming pared 7 bases from V and 5 bases from J, leaving 12 bases between. The CDR3 nucleotides read TGCAGTGTGTACAGGGTGGACGAGCAGTACTTC. This translates into CSVYRVDEQYF.

With regard to this clone: The sample holds other DNA sequences that translate to the same CDR3. The chain has TRBV5-1 and TRBJ2-2; 7 bases are a match to TRBD1. The length of the CDR3 is 13 residues. With 2 bases clipped from V and 6 bases from J, the junction kept 1 base outside the gene matches. Germline V gene sequence: CDR1 SGHRS, CDR2 YFSETQ. The CDR3 is CASSLGGAGELFF. The CDR3 coding sequence is TGCGCCAGCAGCTTAGGGGGCGCCGGGGAGCTGTTTTTT.

V and J are TRBV29-1 and TRBJ2-1; D is possibly TRBD1 (6 bases). V was trimmed by 6 bases and J by 7 bases, leaving 16 bases between them. This CDR3 is 13 amino acids long. The germline V gene encodes CDR1 SQVTM and CDR2 ANQGSEA. The CDR3 coding sequence is TGCAGCGTGGCCGCGGACAGCCGGAATGAGCAGTTCTTC. As protein: CSVAADSRNEQFF.

The V gene is TRBV7-9, the J gene TRBJ2-5; D not resolved. CDR3 length equals 12 residues. Germline V gene data show CDR1 as SEHNR and CDR2 as FQNEAQ (reference sequence). Trimming left V 1 base short and J 5 bases short, with 5 bases between. The CDR3 is CASSLGKETQYF. The DNA for the CDR3 is TGTGCCAGCAGCTTAGGGAAGGAGACCCAGTACTTC.